This TCR beta chain was sequenced in a study of T cells in Graves' hyperthyroidism and ophthalmopathy. Study-wide findings and caveats: Among thyroid clonotypes expanded above 0.001, most also appeared in blood.

Between the trimmed V and J ends, which lost 4 bases and 0 bases, there was a span of 8 bases. The germline V gene encodes CDR1 LNHDA and CDR2 SQIVND (reference sequence). The CDR3 length is 14 residues. This clonotype occurred many times. Its antigen is currently unknown. Amplified regions were TCR beta CDR3 sequences from RNA transcripts. Researchers ran a first-round RT-PCR on the TCR CDR3 using the HTBI primer set. TCRdb recomputed calls from the multiplex PCR reads with MiXCR, one row per CDR3 protein. The data contain about 350,000 distinct CDR3 sequences, approximately 15% of them seen just once; the ten biggest clones take up around 23%.

Sequenced sample: blood. J is TRBJ2-3 and V is TRBV19, with D unclear. The sequence came from a woman aged 25 to 45 with Graves' hyperthyroidism. This CDR3 reads CASSTITSTDTQYF. CDR3 in DNA: TGTGCCAGTAGTACTATAACTAGCACAGATACGCAGTATTTT. The full variable domain, its missing parts supplied by reference TRBV19 and TRBJ2-3, is DGGITQSPKYLFRKEGQNVTLSCEQNLNHDAMYWYRQDPGQGLRLIYYSQIVNDFQKGDIAEGYSVSREKKESFPLTVTSAQKNPTAFYLCASSTITSTDTQYFGPGTRLTVL.